This T cell receptor (beta chain) was sequenced for a study of blood T cell repertoires in COVID-19. Study-wide background: Spain, Italy and the United States supplied samples that represented acute and convalescent COVID-19. T cells, B-cell-depleted T cells, or PBMCs supplied cDNA or gDNA.

Authors' data handling: Nucleated cell counts were estimated from reference gene primer amplification. The table came from immunoSEQ multiplex PCR; TCRdb's copy has only in-frame clones and leaves some out. D and trimming were read from the DNA, whereas the V and J calls and clone size are those reported in that table. The sample yields 55,000 to 70,000 clones, approximately 83% seen once. V lost 6 bases to trimming and J lost 9 bases, with 13 bases between them. The CDR3 is 12 amino acids. The clonotype comes from an elderly woman with acute or convalescent COVID-19. The rearrangement uses TRBV12-3 or TRBV12-4 and TRBJ2-3, with D possibly matching TRBD2 (5 bases). Sequencing input: peripheral blood. CDR3: CASSSWPGTQYF. The CDR3 nucleotides are TGTGCCAGCAGCTCCTGGCCGGGAACGCAGTATTTT.